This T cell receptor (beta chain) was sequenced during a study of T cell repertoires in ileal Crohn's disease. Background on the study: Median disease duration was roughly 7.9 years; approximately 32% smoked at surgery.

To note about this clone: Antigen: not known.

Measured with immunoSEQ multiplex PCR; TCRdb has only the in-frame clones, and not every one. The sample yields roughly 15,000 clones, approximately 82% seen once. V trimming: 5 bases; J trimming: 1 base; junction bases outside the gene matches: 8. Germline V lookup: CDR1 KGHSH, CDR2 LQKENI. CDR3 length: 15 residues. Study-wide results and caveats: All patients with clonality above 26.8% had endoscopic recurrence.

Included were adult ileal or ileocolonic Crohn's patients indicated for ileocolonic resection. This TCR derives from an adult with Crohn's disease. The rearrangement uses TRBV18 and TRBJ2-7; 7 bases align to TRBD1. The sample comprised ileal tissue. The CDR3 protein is CASSSTGTVSYEQYF. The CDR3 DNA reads TGTGCCAGCTCATCAACCGGGACAGTGTCCTACGAGCAGTACTTC.